This TCR beta chain was retrieved from a study of T cell changes during pregnancy in multiple sclerosis. Assay: immunoSEQ multiplex PCR; the TCRdb copy retains only in-frame clones and omits some. The sample consists of around 28,000 clones, approximately 91% of them appearing once. The junction had 9 bases not matched to a gene; V was cut back by 5 bases and J by 7 bases. Germline V lookup: CDR1 SGHTA, CDR2 FQGTGA. The CDR3 is made up of 17 amino acids. This material consisted of CD4+ T cells from peripheral blood mononuclear cells, taken in the first trimester of pregnancy. This receptor was obtained from a female donor in good health, enrolled as a control in a pregnancy study. The chain combines TRBV7-3 with TRBJ2-1; 15 bases line up with TRBD2. The CDR3 DNA sequence: TGTGCCAGCAGCACCCGGACTAGCGGGGGGGCCGATAATGAGCAGTTCTTC. Its translation is CASSTRTSGGADNEQFF.